This T cell receptor beta chain was identified in a study of blood T cell repertoires in COVID-19. For the study at large: Sources were T cells, B-cell-depleted T cells, or PBMCs; the material itself was cDNA or gDNA.

Libraries were prepared by immunoSEQ multiplex PCR; TCRdb keeps only in-frame clonotypes and omits some of them. This table has approximately 120,000 clones, around 87% appearing once. Trimming took 5 bases from V and 0 from J; bases not matched to a gene: 5. This CDR3 region has 16 residues. The germline V gene has CDR1 SEHNR and CDR2 FQNEAQ (reference sequence). V usage is TRBV7-9 and J usage is TRBJ1-1, with 11 bases matching TRBD1. This receptor was obtained from a middle-aged man with acute or convalescent COVID-19. The source material was peripheral blood. The CDR3 loop is CASSPGQGAMNTEAFF. The CDR3 DNA reads TGTGCCAGCAGCCCCGGACAGGGGGCGATGAACACTGAAGCTTTCTTT.